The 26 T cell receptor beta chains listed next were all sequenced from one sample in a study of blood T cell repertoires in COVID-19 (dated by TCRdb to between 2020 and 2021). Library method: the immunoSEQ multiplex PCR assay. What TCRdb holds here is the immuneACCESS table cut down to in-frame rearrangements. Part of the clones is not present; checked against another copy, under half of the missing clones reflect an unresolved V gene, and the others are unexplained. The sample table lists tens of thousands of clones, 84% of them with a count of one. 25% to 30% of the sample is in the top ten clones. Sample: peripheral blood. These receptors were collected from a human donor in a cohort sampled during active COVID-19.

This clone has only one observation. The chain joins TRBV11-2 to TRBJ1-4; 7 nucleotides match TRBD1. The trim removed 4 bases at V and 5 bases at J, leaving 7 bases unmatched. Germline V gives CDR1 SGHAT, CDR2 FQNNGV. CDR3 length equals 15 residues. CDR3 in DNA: TGTGCCAGCAGCTCAGTGGCAGGGGGGAATGAAAAACTGTTTTTT. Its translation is CASSSVAGGNEKLFF.

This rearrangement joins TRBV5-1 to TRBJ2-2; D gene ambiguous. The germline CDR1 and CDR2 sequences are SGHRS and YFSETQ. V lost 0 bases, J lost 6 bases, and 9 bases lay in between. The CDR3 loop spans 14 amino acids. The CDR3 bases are TGCGCCAGCAGCTTGGCCGTAACAGCCGGGGAGCTGTTTTTT. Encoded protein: CASSLAVTAGELFF.

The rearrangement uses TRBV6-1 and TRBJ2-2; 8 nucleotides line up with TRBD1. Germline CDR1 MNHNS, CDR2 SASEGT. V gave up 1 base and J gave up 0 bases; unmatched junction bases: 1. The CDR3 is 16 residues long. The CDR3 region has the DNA TGTGCCAGCAGTGAAGGGACAGGGACGAACACCGGGGAGCTGTTTTTT. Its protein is CASSEGTGTNTGELFF.

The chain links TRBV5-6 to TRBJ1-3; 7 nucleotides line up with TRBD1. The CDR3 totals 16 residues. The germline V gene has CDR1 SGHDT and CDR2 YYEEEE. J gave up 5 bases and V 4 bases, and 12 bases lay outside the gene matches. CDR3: CASSRTGTAIRNTIYF. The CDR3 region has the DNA TGTGCCAGCAGCCGGACCGGGACAGCTATCCGAAACACCATATATTTT.

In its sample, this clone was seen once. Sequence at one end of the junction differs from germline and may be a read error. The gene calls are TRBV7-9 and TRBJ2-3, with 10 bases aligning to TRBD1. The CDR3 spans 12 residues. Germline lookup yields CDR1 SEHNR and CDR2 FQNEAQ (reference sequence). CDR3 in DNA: TGTGCCAGCAGCTTAGGCCCGGGACAGGGGTCCTTT. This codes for CASSLGPGQGSF.

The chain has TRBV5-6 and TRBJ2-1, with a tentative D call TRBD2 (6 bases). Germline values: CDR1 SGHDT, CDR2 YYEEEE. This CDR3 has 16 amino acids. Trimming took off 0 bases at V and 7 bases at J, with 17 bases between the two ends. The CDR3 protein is CASSLVGGSLRNEQFF. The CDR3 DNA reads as TGTGCCAGCAGCTTGGTCGGGGGTAGCCTAAGGAATGAGCAGTTCTTC. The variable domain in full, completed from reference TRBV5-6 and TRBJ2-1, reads DAGVTQSPTHLIKTRGQQVTLRCSPKSGHDTVSWYQQALGQGPQFIFQYYEEEERQRGNFPDRFSGHQFPNYSSELNVNALLLGDSALYLCASSLVGGSLRNEQFFGPGTRLTVL.

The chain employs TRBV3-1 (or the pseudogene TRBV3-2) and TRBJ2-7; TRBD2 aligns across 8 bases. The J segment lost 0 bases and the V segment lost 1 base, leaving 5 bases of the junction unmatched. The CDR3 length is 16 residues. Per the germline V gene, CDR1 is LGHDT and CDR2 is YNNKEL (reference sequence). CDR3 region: CASSQATGGISYEQYF. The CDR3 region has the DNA TGTGCCAGCAGCCAAGCGACGGGGGGGATCTCCTACGAGCAGTACTTC.

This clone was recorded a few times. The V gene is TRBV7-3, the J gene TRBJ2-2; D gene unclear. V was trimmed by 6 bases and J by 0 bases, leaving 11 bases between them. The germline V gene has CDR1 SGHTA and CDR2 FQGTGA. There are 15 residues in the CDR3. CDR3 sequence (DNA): TGTGCCAGCAGTCCGAGGTCCACGAACACCGGGGAGCTGTTTTTT. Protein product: CASSPRSTNTGELFF.

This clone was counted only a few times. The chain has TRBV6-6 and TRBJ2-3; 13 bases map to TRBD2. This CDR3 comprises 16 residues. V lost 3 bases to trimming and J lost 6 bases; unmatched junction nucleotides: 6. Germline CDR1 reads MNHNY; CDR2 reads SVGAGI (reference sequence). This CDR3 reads CASSYPGLAGSDTQYF. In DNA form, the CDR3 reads TGTGCCAGCAGTTATCCGGGACTAGCGGGGTCCGATACGCAGTATTTT.

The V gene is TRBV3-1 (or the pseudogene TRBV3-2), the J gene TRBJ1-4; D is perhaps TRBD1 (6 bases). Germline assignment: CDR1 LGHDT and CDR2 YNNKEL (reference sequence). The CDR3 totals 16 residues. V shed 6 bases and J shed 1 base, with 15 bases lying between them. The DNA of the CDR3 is TGTGCCAGCAGGCCGACAGGCGCCAGAACTAATGAAAAACTGTTTTTT. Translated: CASRPTGARTNEKLFF.

The CDR3: CASSFRGTPQQYF. The CDR3 DNA reads TGTGCCAGCAGCTTCCGCGGGACGCCTCAGCAGTACTTC. The chain couples TRBV11-2 to TRBJ2-7; D possibly corresponds to TRBD2 (6 bases). Deletions cut 3 bases from V and 8 bases from J, with 14 bases between. Germline CDR1 is SGHAT and CDR2 is FQNNGV. CDR3 length equals 13 residues.

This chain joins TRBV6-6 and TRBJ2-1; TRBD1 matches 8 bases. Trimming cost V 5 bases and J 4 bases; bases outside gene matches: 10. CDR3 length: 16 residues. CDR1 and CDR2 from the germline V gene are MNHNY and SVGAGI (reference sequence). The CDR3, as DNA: TGTGCCAGCAGTGCTACAGGACAGGGACGATACAATGAGCAGTTCTTC. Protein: CASSATGQGRYNEQFF.

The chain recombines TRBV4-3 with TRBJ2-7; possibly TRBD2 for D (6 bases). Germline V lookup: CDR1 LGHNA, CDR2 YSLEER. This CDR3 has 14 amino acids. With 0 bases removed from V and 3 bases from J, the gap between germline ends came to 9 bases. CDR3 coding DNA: TGCGCCAGCAGCCAAGATACGGGGGACTACGAGCAGTACTTC. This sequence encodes CASSQDTGDYEQYF.

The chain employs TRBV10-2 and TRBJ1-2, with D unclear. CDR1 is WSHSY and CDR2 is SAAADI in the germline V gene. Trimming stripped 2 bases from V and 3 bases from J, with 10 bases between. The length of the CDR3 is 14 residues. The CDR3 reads CASSEVRVYYGYTF. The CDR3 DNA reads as TGCGCCAGCAGTGAGGTCCGAGTATACTATGGCTACACCTTC.

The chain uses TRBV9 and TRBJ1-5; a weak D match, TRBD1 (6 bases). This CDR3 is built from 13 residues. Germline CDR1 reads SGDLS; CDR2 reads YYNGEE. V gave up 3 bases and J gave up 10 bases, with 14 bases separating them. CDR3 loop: CASSADRFKPQHF. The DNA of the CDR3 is TGTGCCAGCAGCGCCGACAGGTTTAAACCCCAGCATTTT.

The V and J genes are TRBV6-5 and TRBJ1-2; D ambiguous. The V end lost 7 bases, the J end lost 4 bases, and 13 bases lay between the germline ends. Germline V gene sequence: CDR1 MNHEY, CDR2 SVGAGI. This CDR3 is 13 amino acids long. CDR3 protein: CASKNPGGYGYTF. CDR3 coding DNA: TGTGCCAGCAAAAACCCGGGTGGCTATGGCTACACCTTC.

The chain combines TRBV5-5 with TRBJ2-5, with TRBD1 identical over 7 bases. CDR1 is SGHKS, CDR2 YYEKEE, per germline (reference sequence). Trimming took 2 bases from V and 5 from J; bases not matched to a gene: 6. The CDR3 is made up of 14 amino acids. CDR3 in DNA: TGTGCCAGCAGCTTCTACACAGGGGTGGAGACCCAGTACTTC. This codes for CASSFYTGVETQYF.

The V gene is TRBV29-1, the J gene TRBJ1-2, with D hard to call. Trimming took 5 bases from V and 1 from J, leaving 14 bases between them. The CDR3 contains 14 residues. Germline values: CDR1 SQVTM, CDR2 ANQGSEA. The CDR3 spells CSVNLQTGNYGYTF. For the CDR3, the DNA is TGCAGCGTTAACCTCCAGACGGGTAACTATGGCTACACCTTC.

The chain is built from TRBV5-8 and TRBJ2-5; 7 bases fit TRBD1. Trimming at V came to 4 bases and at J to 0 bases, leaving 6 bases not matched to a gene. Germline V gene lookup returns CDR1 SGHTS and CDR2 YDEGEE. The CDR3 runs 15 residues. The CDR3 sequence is CASSLGGTHQETQYF. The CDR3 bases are TGTGCCAGCAGCCTAGGGGGCACCCACCAAGAGACCCAGTACTTC.

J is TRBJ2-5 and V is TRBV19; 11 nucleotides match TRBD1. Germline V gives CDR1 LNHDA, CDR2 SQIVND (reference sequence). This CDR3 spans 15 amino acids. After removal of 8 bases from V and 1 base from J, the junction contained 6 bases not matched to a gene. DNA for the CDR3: TGTGCCAGTGGACAGGGGGCTATTACCCAAGAGACCCAGTACTTC. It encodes CASGQGAITQETQYF. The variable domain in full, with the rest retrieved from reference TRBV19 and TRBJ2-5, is DGGITQSPKYLFRKEGQNVTLSCEQNLNHDAMYWYRQDPGQGLRLIYYSQIVNDFQKGDIAEGYSVSREKKESFPLTVTSAQKNPTAFYLCASGQGAITQETQYFGPGTRLLVL.

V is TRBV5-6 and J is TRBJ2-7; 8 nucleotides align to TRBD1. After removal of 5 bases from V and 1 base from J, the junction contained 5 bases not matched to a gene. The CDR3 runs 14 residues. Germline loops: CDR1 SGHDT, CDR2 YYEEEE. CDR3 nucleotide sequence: TGTGCCAGCAGTTCTCAGGGGGCTTCCTACGAGCAGTACTTC. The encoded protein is CASSSQGASYEQYF.

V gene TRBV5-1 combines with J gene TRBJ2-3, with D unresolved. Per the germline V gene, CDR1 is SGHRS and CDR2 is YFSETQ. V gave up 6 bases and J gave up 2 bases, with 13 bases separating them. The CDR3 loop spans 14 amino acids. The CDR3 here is CASTQTFSTDTQYF. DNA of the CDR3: TGCGCCAGCACCCAGACATTCTCCACAGATACGCAGTATTTT.

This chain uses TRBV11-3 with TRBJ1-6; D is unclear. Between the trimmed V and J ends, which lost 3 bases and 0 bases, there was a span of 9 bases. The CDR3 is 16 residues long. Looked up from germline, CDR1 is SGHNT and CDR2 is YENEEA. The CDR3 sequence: CASSLGGSSYNSPLHF. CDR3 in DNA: TGTGCCAGCAGCTTGGGTGGGAGCTCCTATAATTCACCCCTCCACTTT.

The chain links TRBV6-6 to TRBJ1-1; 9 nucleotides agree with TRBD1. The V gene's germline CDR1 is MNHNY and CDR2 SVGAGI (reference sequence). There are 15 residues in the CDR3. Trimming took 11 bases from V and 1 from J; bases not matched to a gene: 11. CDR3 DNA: TGTGCCGGCTTAACCGCGGACAGGGGGAACACTGAAGCTTTCTTT. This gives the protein CAGLTADRGNTEAFF.

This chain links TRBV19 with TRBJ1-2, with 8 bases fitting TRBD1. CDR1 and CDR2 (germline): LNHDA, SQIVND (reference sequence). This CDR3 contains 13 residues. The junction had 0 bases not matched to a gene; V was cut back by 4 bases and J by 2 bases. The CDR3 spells CASSRTGNYGYTF. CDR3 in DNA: TGTGCCAGTAGTAGGACAGGGAACTATGGCTACACCTTC.

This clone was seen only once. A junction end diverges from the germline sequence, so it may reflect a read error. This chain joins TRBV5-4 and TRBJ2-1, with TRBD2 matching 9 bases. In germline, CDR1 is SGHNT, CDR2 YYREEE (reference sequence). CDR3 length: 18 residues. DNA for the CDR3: TGTGCCAGCTGCCTCAAGCGGGGGGCCCGAGTACTCTACAGTGAGCAGTTCTTC. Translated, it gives CASCLKRGARVLYSEQFF.